Below are 18 T cell receptor beta chains sequenced from a single sample in a study of response to subunit inactivated influenza vaccine. One entry per CDR3 protein results from TCRdb running MiXCR on the RT-PCR reads. The table records 450,000 to 600,000 distinct CDR3 sequences, more than 7% of them present only once. The source was PBMCs from blood, collected 23 months after vaccination. The receptors originated from a man in his fifties or sixties who received an inactivated influenza vaccine.

This clonotype was found a few times. The rearrangement uses TRBV20-1 and TRBJ2-3, with TRBD1 identical over 9 bases. V was pared by 1 base and J by 0 bases, with 5 bases of the junction left unmatched. Germline CDR1 DFQATT, CDR2 SNEGSKA (reference sequence). The CDR3 has 16 residues. CDR3 region: CSARGTGAKSTDTQYF. CDR3 nucleotide sequence: TGCAGTGCTAGAGGGACAGGGGCGAAAAGCACAGATACGCAGTATTTT.

The chain joins TRBV29-1 to TRBJ2-1; 7 nucleotides match TRBD1. Germline CDR1 is SQVTM and CDR2 is ANQGSEA. This CDR3 comprises 14 residues. V shed 3 bases and J 8 bases; nucleotides not matched to a gene: 10. CDR3 in amino acids: CSVEKGARLDEQFF. In DNA, the CDR3 is TGCAGCGTTGAGAAGGGGGCCAGACTGGATGAGCAGTTCTTC.

In its sample, this clonotype was seen a few times. This chain links TRBV2 with TRBJ2-1, with D unclear. The CDR3 runs to 12 residues. The V and J ends lost 9 bases and 5 bases respectively, with 11 bases between them. Germline V gives CDR1 SNHLY, CDR2 FYNNEI. CDR3 in amino acids: CASDLKNNEQFF. In DNA, the CDR3 is TGTGCCAGTGACCTTAAGAACAATGAGCAGTTCTTC.

This chain's CDR3 is CASSFIRSGSSYEQYF. The DNA of the CDR3 is TGTGCCAGCAGTTTCATACGGAGCGGGAGCTCCTACGAGCAGTACTTC. The V and J genes are TRBV28 and TRBJ2-7; 8 bases align to TRBD2. Germline values: CDR1 MDHEN, CDR2 SYDVKM. The CDR3 runs 16 residues. After removal of 3 bases from V and 0 bases from J, the junction contained 7 bases not matched to a gene.

This chain links TRBV3-1 with TRBJ2-7, with a tentative D call TRBD2 (5 bases). Germline lookup yields CDR1 LGHDT and CDR2 YNNKEL (reference sequence). The CDR3 has 13 residues. With 6 bases removed from V and 2 bases from J, the gap between germline ends came to 11 bases. In DNA, the CDR3 is TGTGCCAGCAGTGGCGCGGGCCCCTACGAGCAGTACTTC. Translating it yields CASSGAGPYEQYF.

There are many counts of this clonotype. The chain employs TRBV7-2 and TRBJ2-4; D is possibly TRBD1 (5 bases). CDR3 length: 13 residues. Germline CDR1 SGHTA, CDR2 FQGNSA. The germline V and J ends were trimmed by 3 bases and 5 bases, with 8 bases remaining between them. The CDR3 spells CASSFRQQNIQYF. The CDR3, as DNA: TGTGCCAGCAGCTTTAGACAGCAAAACATTCAGTACTTC.

J is TRBJ2-3 and V is TRBV7-2, with D possibly TRBD2 on 5 matching bases. The CDR3 is 13 residues long. V lost 6 bases and J 6 bases, leaving 13 bases between the germline ends. Germline-derived CDR1 and CDR2 are SGHTA and FQGNSA. CDR3 coding DNA: TGTGCCAGCAGTCCTCGTCCGGGGGATACGCAGTATTTT. It yields the protein CASSPRPGDTQYF.

In its sample, this clonotype was seen a few times. This chain joins TRBV4-1 and TRBJ2-7, with a tentative D call TRBD2 (5 bases). Trimming took off 0 bases at V and 2 bases at J, with 8 bases between the two ends. The CDR3 contains 14 residues. Germline CDR1 MGHRA, CDR2 YSYEKL. CDR3 protein: CASSQDAGTYEQYF. The CDR3 DNA follows: TGCGCCAGCAGCCAAGACGCGGGTACCTACGAGCAGTACTTC.

The genes are TRBV4-2 and TRBJ2-5; D gene unclear. The germline V gene has CDR1 LGHNA and CDR2 YNFKEQ. Deletions cut 2 bases from V and 3 bases from J, with 10 bases between. The CDR3 consists of 14 residues. CDR3 residues: CASSQSSGKETQYF. Written as DNA, the CDR3 is TGTGCCAGCAGCCAATCCTCTGGAAAAGAGACCCAGTACTTC.

This clonotype was seen only a few times. This sequence joins TRBV7-9 and TRBJ1-1; D remains ambiguous. This CDR3 contains 13 residues. The V end was cut by 3 bases, the J end by 5 bases, with 10 bases between. Germline assignment: CDR1 SEHNR and CDR2 FQNEAQ (reference sequence). This chain's CDR3 is CASSFRSDTEAFF. The CDR3, as DNA: TGTGCCAGCAGCTTTCGTTCGGATACTGAAGCTTTCTTT.

This chain links TRBV7-8 with TRBJ1-4; D is perhaps TRBD1 (5 bases). CDR3 length equals 15 residues. Trimming removed 7 bases at V and 6 bases at J, with 18 bases between. Germline V lookup: CDR1 SGHVS, CDR2 FQNEAQ. The DNA of the CDR3 is TGTGCCAGCACCCCGTACCGAGGGGCGGATGAAAAACTGTTTTTT. Translated: CASTPYRGADEKLFF.

Remarks on this clonotype: The junction shows a germline mismatch at one end, possibly a read error. The chain carries TRBV2 and TRBJ1-2, with 7 positions matching TRBD1. CDR3 length: 14 residues. CDR1 is SNHLY, CDR2 FYNNEI, per germline. CDR3 amino acids: CASSDMTGLGGYTF. The CDR3 DNA is TGTGCTAGCAGCGACATGACAGGGCTGGGGGGCTACACCTTC.

A few counts support this clonotype. This chain links TRBV5-5 with TRBJ1-1, with D uncertain. The germline gives CDR1 SGHKS, CDR2 YYEKEE (reference sequence). The V gene lost 4 bases and the J gene lost 6 bases, with 22 bases spanning the gap. This CDR3 is built from 16 residues. CDR3 nucleotide sequence: TGTGCCAGCAGCGCTTTACTGGACTATTTGGGCGCTGAAGCTTTCTTT. Its protein product is CASSALLDYLGAEAFF.

This clonotype was observed a handful of times. This chain connects TRBV21-1 to TRBJ2-7; TRBD2, the D gene given by the table, was not confirmed from the DNA. TRBV21-1 is labeled a pseudogene. The CDR3 sequence is 17 residues long. DNA of the CDR3: TGTGCCAGCAGCAGGGAAATCTTACTAGCGCAAGCCTACGAGCAGTACTTC. This sequence encodes CASSREILLAQAYEQYF.

Here the CDR3 DNA reads TGCAGTGCCTGGGGCATGGCGGGAGGCGTATCCTACGAGCAGTACTTC. Its protein product is CSAWGMAGGVSYEQYF. This sequence joins TRBV20-1 and TRBJ2-7, with 8 bases aligning to TRBD2. The CDR3 loop spans 16 amino acids. Per the germline V gene, CDR1 is DFQATT and CDR2 is SNEGSKA (reference sequence). Losses at the gene ends were 6 bases for V and 1 base for J; bases not matched to a gene: 14.

This clonotype was seen a few times. V and J are TRBV25-1 and TRBJ2-1; D is ambiguous. V lost 3 bases and J 4 bases, leaving 10 bases between the germline ends. Germline assignment: CDR1 MGHDK and CDR2 SYGVNS. The CDR3 consists of 14 residues. As DNA, the CDR3 is TGTGCCAGCAGTGATAAATCTCTTTACAATGAGCAGTTCTTC. This sequence encodes CASSDKSLYNEQFF. Full variable domain (missing parts from reference TRBV25-1 and TRBJ2-1): EADIYQTPRYLVIGTGKKITLECSQTMGHDKMYWYQQDPGMELHLIHYSYGVNSTEKGDLSSESTVSRIRTEHFPLTLESARPSHTSQYLCASSDKSLYNEQFFGPGTRLTVL.

In regard to this clonotype: An end of the junction differs from the germline gene, which may be a read error. CDR3 region: CCASAARRGFTEAFF. As DNA, the CDR3 is TGCTGTGCTAGCGCCGCCAGGAGGGGTTTCACTGAAGCTTTCTTT. V and J are TRBV20-1 and TRBJ1-1; possible D gene TRBD1, 5 bases. The germline V gene encodes CDR1 DFQATT and CDR2 SNEGSKA (reference sequence). The CDR3 covers 15 residues.

The chain recombines TRBV6-1 with TRBJ1-4; possibly TRBD1 for D (5 bases). The CDR3 has 15 amino acids. V was shortened by 6 bases and J by 1 base, with 12 bases between the two germline ends. CDR1 is MNHNS, CDR2 SASEGT, per germline. The CDR3 DNA follows: TGTGCCAGCAGGGCGGGGCTAGTAACTAATGAAAAACTGTTTTTT. It specifies CASRAGLVTNEKLFF.